This T cell receptor beta chain appears in the sequencing data of a study of blood T cell repertoires in COVID-19. Study-wide context: Sites in the United States, Italy and Spain provided acute and convalescent COVID-19 samples. The cDNA or gDNA used as material had been derived from T cells, B-cell-depleted T cells, or PBMCs.

Those enrolled, adults aged about 18 to 89 years, came from around 24 US areas. Donors were grouped by their self-reported clinical history. Clones were sequenced by immunoSEQ multiplex PCR, and TCRdb holds only the in-frame ones, with some missing. The sample consists of roughly 220,000 clones, 85% to 90% of them appearing once. The germline CDR1 and CDR2 sequences are SGDLS and YYNGEE. The ends were cut back, 0 bases at V and 4 bases at J, with 13 bases in the middle. This CDR3 has 15 residues. The genes are TRBV9 and TRBJ1-1; D call uncertain. Sequencing input: PBMCs or T cells enriched from blood (not recorded which). The sequence was obtained from a woman aged 18-30 years in a cohort exposed to, infected with or recovered from COVID-19 (not recorded which). CDR3 region: CASSVARDGGTEAFF. The CDR3 DNA is TGTGCCAGCAGCGTAGCCCGAGACGGCGGCACTGAAGCTTTCTTT. Using reference TRBV9 and TRBJ1-1 for the parts outside the CDR3, the full variable domain is DSGVTQTPKHLITATGQRVTLRCSPRSGDLSVYWYQQSLDQGLQFLIQYYNGEERAKGNILERFSAQQFPDLHSELNLSSLELGDSALYFCASSVARDGGTEAFFGQGTRLTVV.